This TCR beta chain is from a study of neoadjuvant anti-PD-1 for oral cavity cancer. Study-wide background: Around day 43, patients without progression received a fourth nivolumab dose before surgery.

Study observations and caveats: Higher pretreatment blood Treg/Th17 ratios correlated with higher pretreatment blood and lower post-treatment tumor TCRbeta clonality. TCR analyses covered only a few patients per response group.

The assay was immunoSEQ multiplex PCR, and TCRdb's table has in-frame clones only and misses some. The sample has roughly 13,000 clones; 70% are singletons. Per germline, CDR1 LNHDA and CDR2 SQIVND (reference sequence). V dropped 4 bases and J dropped 4 bases, with 11 bases sitting between them. The CDR3 is made up of 14 amino acids. Regarding this clone: Its antigen is not identified.

The source is a person aged 35-79 years with oral cavity squamous cell carcinoma. Sequencing used PBMCs, obtained before nivolumab (anti-PD-1) treatment. The chain is built from TRBV19 and TRBJ1-5, with D possibly being TRBD1 (5 bases). CDR3 sequence: CASSTQAYNQPQHF. CDR3 DNA: TGTGCCAGTAGTACACAGGCCTATAATCAGCCCCAGCATTTT.